Each of the 31 T cell receptor beta chains below was sequenced from the same sample in a study of CD8+ T cells in alopecia areata. In a handful of patients, CD4+ T cells were split by CD25+CD127- sorting. RNA was extracted and reverse transcribed into cDNA as the sequencing template. Some clones are missing from TCRdb's copy, which holds only in-frame ones; the method was immunoSEQ multiplex PCR. In the table there are 30,000 to 45,000 clones, roughly half of which are singletons. Sequenced: CD4+ Tregs sorted from blood. Source of these receptors: a human donor with alopecia areata.

The V and J genes are TRBV6-1 and TRBJ2-7; D possibly corresponds to TRBD1 (6 bases). The CDR3 covers 12 residues. V was trimmed by 11 bases and J by 3 bases, leaving 14 bases between them. Germline CDR1 MNHNS, CDR2 SASEGT. As DNA, the CDR3 is TGTGCCGGGGCACAGGGAAGCTACGAGCAGTACTTC. It is translated as CAGAQGSYEQYF.

There are a few counts of this clone. V usage is TRBV5-1 and J usage is TRBJ1-1; unclear D gene. Trimming pared 0 bases from V and 4 bases from J, leaving 7 bases between. The length of the CDR3 is 13 residues. The germline V gene has CDR1 SGHRS and CDR2 YFSETQ. The CDR3 DNA reads as TGCGCCAGCAGCTTGGCTTCCCGCACTGAAGCTTTCTTT. It translates to CASSLASRTEAFF.

The chain is built from TRBV5-1 and TRBJ1-3, with D possibly being TRBD1 (5 bases). Germline CDR1 reads SGHRS; CDR2 reads YFSETQ. CDR3 size: 14 residues. V lost 4 bases and J 0 bases, leaving 8 bases between the germline ends. CDR3 in amino acids: CASSRDVSGNTIYF. For the CDR3, the DNA is TGCGCCAGCAGCCGGGACGTCTCTGGAAACACCATATATTTT.

This clone was seen only a few times. The chain couples TRBV4-3 to TRBJ1-4; D is ambiguous. The CDR3 extends over 16 amino acids. The germline V gene encodes CDR1 LGHNA and CDR2 YSLEER. V lost 3 bases to trimming and J lost 4 bases, with 15 bases between them. CDR3 DNA: TGCGCCAGCAGCCAGTTTTTGGCCACATATAATGAAAAACTGTTTTTT. It yields the protein CASSQFLATYNEKLFF.

This clone was picked up a small number of times. The J gene is TRBJ1-5, the V gene TRBV29-1; 8 bases match TRBD1. CDR1 is SQVTM, CDR2 ANQGSEA, per germline. The trim removed 5 bases at V and 9 bases at J, leaving 9 bases unmatched. The CDR3 runs to 13 residues. CDR3 bases: TGCAGCGTTATAGTGGGCCAGGGGGCGCCCCAGCATTTT. It yields the protein CSVIVGQGAPQHF.

The V gene is TRBV10-3, the J gene TRBJ2-7; TRBD1 agrees at 7 bases. This CDR3 region has 13 residues. CDR1 and CDR2 (germline): ENHRY, SYGVKD. Trimming removed 8 bases from V and 0 bases from J; junction bases left unmatched: 4. The CDR3 DNA sequence: TGTGCCATCCGGACAGGTAGCTCCTACGAGCAGTACTTC. As protein: CAIRTGSSYEQYF.

The chain has TRBV7-9 and TRBJ1-2, with TRBD1 matching 8 bases. CDR1 is SEHNR and CDR2 is FQNEAQ in the germline V gene (reference sequence). The CDR3 runs to 14 residues. Trimming took 5 bases from V and 4 from J; bases not matched to a gene: 6. CDR3 protein: CASSPAGTGYGYTF. CDR3 in DNA: TGTGCCAGCAGCCCAGCAGGGACAGGCTATGGCTACACCTTC.

This rearrangement joins TRBV6-5 to TRBJ2-2; possibly TRBD1 for D (5 bases). Trimming stripped 6 bases from V and 6 bases from J, with 14 bases between. Germline loops: CDR1 MNHEY, CDR2 SVGAGI. The CDR3 is 14 residues long. CDR3 coding DNA: TGTGCCAGCAGGATACAGGTGCAGGCCGGGGAGCTGTTTTTT. It codes for CASRIQVQAGELFF.

The chain couples TRBV9 to TRBJ2-7; D may be TRBD2 (6 bases). Germline CDR1 and CDR2: SGDLS and YYNGEE. There are 13 residues in the CDR3. With 2 bases removed from V and 1 base from J, the gap between germline ends came to 7 bases. CDR3 in DNA: TGTGCCAGCAGCGTGGGACTGTCCTACGAGCAGTACTTC. Translated: CASSVGLSYEQYF.

The gene calls are TRBV19 and TRBJ2-7; TRBD2 matches 9 bases. The CDR3 extends over 14 amino acids. CDR1 is LNHDA and CDR2 is SQIVND in the germline V gene (reference sequence). The V gene end was trimmed by 3 bases and the J gene end by 5 bases; junction bases not matched to a gene: 5. This CDR3 is CASSIVAGAHEQYF. The DNA for the CDR3 is TGTGCCAGTAGTATCGTAGCGGGAGCCCACGAGCAGTACTTC.

The chain couples TRBV7-2 to TRBJ2-3; 7 nucleotides match TRBD1. The germline V gene has CDR1 SGHTA and CDR2 FQGNSA. J gave up 2 bases and V 3 bases, and 11 bases lay outside the gene matches. The CDR3 is 17 amino acids. CDR3 protein: CASSFRQGQISTDTQYF. CDR3 sequence (DNA): TGTGCCAGCAGCTTCCGACAGGGCCAGATCTCCACAGATACGCAGTATTTT.

The chain combines TRBV4-3 with TRBJ2-1; 8 nucleotides align to TRBD2. The germline CDR1 and CDR2 sequences are LGHNA and YSLEER. The CDR3 has 13 amino acids. V was pared by 3 bases and J by 8 bases, with 3 bases of the junction left unmatched. CDR3 region: CASSQTSEDEQFF. The CDR3 bases are TGCGCCAGCAGCCAGACTAGCGAGGATGAGCAGTTCTTC.

J is TRBJ2-3 and V is TRBV5-4; no definite D call. Germline loops: CDR1 SGHNT, CDR2 YYREEE (reference sequence). The germline V and J ends were trimmed by 2 bases and 6 bases, with 7 bases remaining between them. This CDR3 spans 12 amino acids. For the CDR3, the DNA is TGTGCCAGCAGCTTTTCGAGGGATACGCAGTATTTT. Residues: CASSFSRDTQYF.

The chain couples TRBV7-8 to TRBJ2-3; 12 nucleotides line up with TRBD2. Trimming removed 5 bases from V and 2 bases from J; junction bases left unmatched: 5. Germline CDR1 SGHVS, CDR2 FQNEAQ. The CDR3 covers 16 residues. The CDR3 loop reads CASSLGTSGPTDTQYF. CDR3 DNA: TGTGCCAGCAGCCTAGGGACTAGCGGGCCCACAGATACGCAGTATTTT.

This chain connects TRBV18 to TRBJ1-1; D unresolved. Looked up from germline, CDR1 is KGHSH and CDR2 is LQKENI. The V gene lost 1 base and the J gene lost 5 bases, with 5 bases spanning the gap. The CDR3 contains 12 residues. The CDR3 DNA reads as TGTGCCAGCTCACCACTGGGTACTGAAGCTTTCTTT. Residues: CASSPLGTEAFF.

This clone was counted a single time. The chain combines TRBV6-6 with TRBJ2-7; the D is unclear. Germline lookup yields CDR1 MNHNY and CDR2 SVGAGI (reference sequence). The V and J ends lost 2 bases and 6 bases respectively, with 8 bases between them. The CDR3 consists of 12 residues. This CDR3 is CASSYGRIEQYF. Here the CDR3 DNA reads TGTGCCAGCAGTTACGGGCGGATCGAGCAGTACTTC.

This chain uses TRBV6-6 with TRBJ1-2, with D unresolved. The V gene's germline CDR1 is MNHNY and CDR2 SVGAGI (reference sequence). V was clipped by 4 bases and J by 4 bases, with 13 bases between them. The CDR3 runs to 14 residues. The CDR3 nucleotides are TGTGCCAGCAGTTCCCCCCCGGGCCTCTATGGCTACACCTTC. This translates into CASSSPPGLYGYTF.

This clone was picked up a small number of times. The rearrangement uses TRBV29-1 and TRBJ1-5; possible D gene TRBD1, 6 bases. Germline CDR1 is SQVTM and CDR2 is ANQGSEA. The CDR3 has 13 residues. V lost 4 bases and J 6 bases, leaving 13 bases between the germline ends. CDR3 DNA: TGCAGCGTTGCTTGGGGGCGCGGTCAGCCCCAGCATTTT. This sequence encodes CSVAWGRGQPQHF.

This clone was detected only a few times. V is TRBV29-1 and J is TRBJ1-2; D is possibly TRBD1 (6 bases). This CDR3 spans 13 amino acids. The germline gives CDR1 SQVTM, CDR2 ANQGSEA. The ends were cut back, 4 bases at V and 5 bases at J, with 14 bases in the middle. The CDR3 DNA sequence: TGCAGCGTTGTATCGGGGGCAGCGTATGGCTACACCTTC. This codes for CSVVSGAAYGYTF.

The chain has TRBV5-1 and TRBJ2-7, with 11 bases identical to TRBD2. CDR1 and CDR2 from the germline V gene are SGHRS and YFSETQ. Trimming took 4 bases from V and 2 from J; bases not matched to a gene: 5. The CDR3 length is 15 residues. CDR3 DNA: TGCGCCAGCAGCCCTAGCGGGAGGACTCCCTACGAGCAGTACTTC. The encoded protein is CASSPSGRTPYEQYF.

V is TRBV7-2 and J is TRBJ2-7, with no clear D. The ends were cut back, 1 base at V and 4 bases at J, with 11 bases in the middle. Germline lookup yields CDR1 SGHTA and CDR2 FQGNSA. This CDR3 region has 14 residues. The CDR3 region is CASSLGTARYEQYF. The CDR3 DNA sequence: TGTGCCAGCAGCTTAGGGACCGCGAGGTACGAGCAGTACTTC.

The chain recombines TRBV2 with TRBJ2-3; weak D call: TRBD1 (6 bases). The CDR3 covers 15 residues. Germline V gene data show CDR1 as SNHLY and CDR2 as FYNNEI. V lost 5 bases, J lost 3 bases, and 15 bases lay in between. Written as DNA, the CDR3 is TGTGCCAGCAGTCTTACCAGGGGTGGGACAGATACGCAGTATTTT. The encoded protein is CASSLTRGGTDTQYF.

This chain connects TRBV7-3 to TRBJ2-3; D is tentatively TRBD1 or TRBD2 (6 bases each). V was clipped by 6 bases and J by 0 bases, with 13 bases between them. The CDR3 spans 15 residues. In germline, CDR1 is SGHTA, CDR2 FQGTGA. The CDR3 DNA follows: TGTGCCAGCAGACAAGGGGGGTCTAGCACAGATACGCAGTATTTT. This translates into CASRQGGSSTDTQYF.

The genes are TRBV5-1 and TRBJ1-3; possible D gene TRBD1, 5 bases. This CDR3 has 14 residues. The germline CDR1 and CDR2 sequences are SGHRS and YFSETQ. V lost 4 bases, J lost 2 bases, and 10 bases lay in between. Written as DNA, the CDR3 is TGCGCCAGCAGCATCGACAGCGCTGGAAACACCATATATTTT. This encodes CASSIDSAGNTIYF. Full variable domain (outside the CDR3, taken from reference TRBV5-1 and TRBJ1-3): KAGVTQTPRYLIKTRGQQVTLSCSPISGHRSVSWYQQTPGQGLQFLFEYFSETQRNKGNFPGRFSGRQFSNSRSEMNVSTLELGDSALYLCASSIDSAGNTIYFGEGSWLTVV.

This chain uses TRBV13 with TRBJ2-7, with 7 nucleotides matching TRBD2. Germline V CDR1 and CDR2: PRHDT, FYEKMQ (reference sequence). There are 17 residues in the CDR3. V lost 5 bases and J lost 1; bases outside the gene matches: 14. Here the CDR3 DNA reads TGTGCCAGCAGCCACCGGGGGGTGCATAGCGCTTCCTACGAGCAGTACTTC. Translation: CASSHRGVHSASYEQYF.

The chain has TRBV6-6 and TRBJ2-7, with 9 bases matching TRBD2. V lost 5 bases to trimming and J lost 0 bases; unmatched junction nucleotides: 5. The CDR3 loop spans 15 amino acids. CDR1 is MNHNY and CDR2 is SVGAGI in the germline V gene (reference sequence). The CDR3 DNA follows: TGTGCCAGCAGTCGTCGGACTAGCGTCTCCTACGAGCAGTACTTC. It is translated as CASSRRTSVSYEQYF.

The CDR3 loop reads CASSRKGYEQYF. In nucleotides, the CDR3 is TGTGCCAGCAGTCGGAAGGGCTACGAGCAGTACTTC. The chain recombines TRBV2 with TRBJ2-7; D remains ambiguous. The germline V and J ends were trimmed by 5 bases and 3 bases, with 8 bases remaining between them. This CDR3 region has 12 residues. Looked up from germline, CDR1 is SNHLY and CDR2 is FYNNEI.

In DNA form, the CDR3 reads TGTGCCAGCAGCTACCAGGGGTATGGCTACACCTTC. It translates to CASSYQGYGYTF. The V gene is TRBV7-8, the J gene TRBJ1-2; a possible D gene is TRBD1 (6 bases). Germline values: CDR1 SGHVS, CDR2 FQNEAQ. With 4 bases removed from V and 5 bases from J, the gap between germline ends came to 8 bases. The CDR3 length is 12 residues.

In this sample, this clone turned up a few times. The chain recombines TRBV18 with TRBJ1-3, with D possibly being TRBD1 (5 bases). From germline, CDR1 is KGHSH and CDR2 LQKENI. With 5 bases removed from V and 0 bases from J, the gap between germline ends came to 14 bases. This CDR3 has 16 amino acids. DNA of the CDR3: TGTGCCAGCTCAGAGGGGACGGCCGGCTCTGGAAACACCATATATTTT. Its protein product is CASSEGTAGSGNTIYF.

The chain has TRBV6-5 and TRBJ1-1; 7 bases are shared with TRBD1. With 6 bases clipped from V and 4 bases from J, the junction kept 8 bases outside the gene matches. The CDR3 contains 14 residues. Germline V gene lookup returns CDR1 MNHEY and CDR2 SVGAGI. Here the CDR3 DNA reads TGTGCCAGCAGCCCGGGACAGAGATTCACTGAAGCTTTCTTT. It specifies CASSPGQRFTEAFF.

This chain uses TRBV7-2 with TRBJ2-6, with D perhaps TRBD1 or TRBD2 (5 bases each). CDR3 length: 15 amino acids. The V end was cut by 4 bases, the J end by 0 bases, with 7 bases between. Germline assignment: CDR1 SGHTA and CDR2 FQGNSA. For the CDR3, the DNA is TGTGCCAGCAGCTCCGGGACCTCTGGGGCCAACGTCCTGACTTTC. It yields the protein CASSSGTSGANVLTF.